The 12 T cell receptor beta chains presented below share a single source sample, sequenced in a study of CD8+CD57+ T cells in acquired aplastic anemia. The use of genomic DNA as template underpinned the TCR beta VDJ and CDR3 profiling. TCRdb passed the reads through MiXCR, listing each CDR3 protein once. The sample contains hundreds of thousands of distinct CDR3 sequences, about 70% of which appear only once. The sample consisted of sorted CD4+, CD8+, or CD8+CD57+ T cells (not recorded which) from PBMCs. The receptors were sampled from a human donor in good health, serving as a control.

This clonotype has more than one count but fewer than ten. A much larger clone sits a single nucleotide away, making a read error possible. The gene calls are TRBV5-1 and TRBJ1-4; maybe TRBD1 (5 bases). This CDR3 comprises 14 residues. Germline V lookup: CDR1 SGHRS, CDR2 YFSETQ. Here the CDR3 DNA reads TGCGCCAGCAGCCCGCTAGGGGAGGGAGAAAAACTGCTTTTT. Residues: CASSPLGEGEKLLF. The variable domain in full, completed from reference TRBV5-1 and TRBJ1-4, reads KAGVTQTPRYLIKTRGQQVTLSCSPISGHRSVSWYQQTPGQGLQFLFEYFSETQRNKGNFPGRFSGRQFSNSRSEMNVSTLELGDSALYLCASSPLGEGEKLLFGSGTQLSVL.

About this clonotype itself: One end of the junction is discordant with germline, which a read error may explain. The chain couples TRBV7-3 to TRBJ1-6; D is undetermined. The CDR3 totals 15 residues. The V gene's germline CDR1 is SGHTA and CDR2 FQGTGA. The CDR3 sequence: CASSLAGTAYSPVPF. The CDR3 DNA follows: TGTGCCAGCAGCCTGGCCGGCACTGCCTACTCCCCCGTCCCCTTT.

This clonotype has ten or more counts. CDR3 region: CASSRDRWGQETQYF. The DNA of the CDR3 is TGTGCCAGCAGCCGTGATAGGTGGGGGCAAGAGACCCAGTACTTC. The genes are TRBV5-8 and TRBJ2-5, with D perhaps given as TRBD1 or TRBD2 (5 bases each). This CDR3 region has 15 residues. Germline values: CDR1 SGHTS, CDR2 YDEGEE. V lost 4 bases, J lost 2 bases, and 15 bases lay in between.

The chain joins TRBV9 to TRBJ1-6; D ambiguous. Trimming shortened V by 6 bases and J by 17 bases, and 24 bases separated the two germline ends. The germline CDR1 and CDR2 sequences are SGDLS and YYNGEE. The CDR3 runs to 14 residues. This CDR3 reads CASTPGQERLLFHF. The CDR3 DNA is TGTGCCAGCACCCCCGGGCAGGAAAGACTGCTCTTCCACTTT.

The chain joins TRBV9 to TRBJ1-1; tentatively, D is TRBD1 (5 bases). The V gene's germline CDR1 is SGDLS and CDR2 YYNGEE. V dropped 5 bases and J dropped 5 bases, with 13 bases sitting between them. This CDR3 contains 13 residues. CDR3 sequence: CASSVEGRTEAFF. The CDR3 region has the DNA TGTGCCAGCAGTGTCGAGGGGAGAACTGAAGCTTTCTTT.

This clonotype was recorded only once. The J gene is TRBJ1-1, the V gene TRBV12-3 or TRBV12-4, with a weak D call TRBD1 (6 bases). The CDR3 contains 16 residues. Trimming removed 6 bases at V and 5 bases at J, with 22 bases between. CDR3 sequence (DNA): TGTGCCAGCAGCCAAGGAGCCTCAGGGGCTAGGACTGAAGCTTTCTTT. This gives the protein CASSQGASGARTEAFF.

Only a few counts were recorded for this clonotype. V usage is TRBV19 and J usage is TRBJ2-6; the D is unclear. V gave up 3 bases and J gave up 2 bases, with 5 bases separating them. CDR1 LNHDA and CDR2 SQIVND come from the germline V gene (reference sequence). This CDR3 region has 14 residues. The CDR3 spells CASSMVAGANVLTF. In DNA, the CDR3 is TGTGCCAGTAGTATGGTGGCTGGGGCCAACGTCCTGACTTTC.

In this sample, this clonotype turned up a few times. The V gene is TRBV10-3, the J gene TRBJ1-2, with a tentative D call TRBD1 (5 bases). CDR3 length: 15 amino acids. Germline loops: CDR1 ENHRY, CDR2 SYGVKD. The V gene lost 0 bases and the J gene lost 3 bases, with 11 bases spanning the gap. In nucleotides, the CDR3 is TGTGCCATCAGTGAGTCAGACAGCCCGGACTATGGCTACACCTTC. Protein: CAISESDSPDYGYTF.

The CDR3 here is CASSTGPLSPLHF. As DNA, the CDR3 is TGTGCCAGCAGCACCGGACCGCTCTCACCCCTCCACTTT. V usage is TRBV9 and J usage is TRBJ1-6, with D unclear. This CDR3 spans 13 amino acids. Germline CDR1 and CDR2: SGDLS and YYNGEE. V dropped 4 bases and J dropped 10 bases, with 12 bases sitting between them.

The chain joins TRBV20-1 to TRBJ2-1; maybe TRBD1 (6 bases). CDR1 and CDR2 from the germline V gene are DFQATT and SNEGSKA (reference sequence). The CDR3 runs to 14 residues. Trimming took 1 base from V and 2 from J, leaving 9 bases between them. CDR3 in amino acids: CSARGQGPYNEQFF. In DNA form, the CDR3 reads TGCAGTGCTAGAGGGCAGGGGCCCTACAATGAGCAGTTCTTC.

The chain links TRBV6-5 to TRBJ1-2, with TRBD1 matching over 8 bases. This CDR3 has 12 residues. Germline trimming cut 6 bases from V and 7 bases from J; bases unmatched to any gene: 4. CDR1 MNHEY and CDR2 SVGAGI come from the germline V gene. The CDR3 DNA reads TGTGCCAGCAGCTTTCAGGGGGCTGGCTACACCTTC. Protein sequence: CASSFQGAGYTF.

The V call is TRBV5-1, the J call TRBJ1-5, with a weak D call TRBD1 (5 bases). The CDR3 is 15 residues long. The V end lost 4 bases, the J end lost 6 bases, and 17 bases lay between the germline ends. Germline V gives CDR1 SGHRS, CDR2 YFSETQ. In nucleotides, the CDR3 is TGCGCCAGCAGCCGCCCCCGGGGTGGGACTCAGCCCCAGCATTTT. It encodes CASSRPRGGTQPQHF. The complete variable domain, with remaining parts taken from reference TRBV5-1 and TRBJ1-5, reads KAGVTQTPRYLIKTRGQQVTLSCSPISGHRSVSWYQQTPGQGLQFLFEYFSETQRNKGNFPGRFSGRQFSNSRSEMNVSTLELGDSALYLCASSRPRGGTQPQHFGDGTRLSIL.